This T cell receptor (beta chain) was obtained from a study of CD8+ T cells in alopecia areata. Turning to the study itself: Tofacitinib was given for 6 to 18 months, then stopped for 6 months. The study's findings and limits: Lesional scalp, especially alopecia totalis/universalis, showed higher clonality than normal scalp.

Collection of lesional scalp punch biopsies and peripheral blood was performed in alopecia areata patients. Of note for this clone: The target antigen is unknown.

In each case, RNA was isolated and then reverse transcribed into cDNA as the sequencing template. Measured with immunoSEQ multiplex PCR; TCRdb has only the in-frame clones, and not every one. Of about 180,000 clones in the sample, about 63% were seen once. CDR1 and CDR2 from the germline V gene are SQVTM and ANQGSEA. Trimming took 4 bases from V and 3 from J, leaving 18 bases between them. The CDR3 contains 15 residues. The chain links TRBV29-1 to TRBJ1-1; D ambiguous. The sequences come from CD4+ T cells sorted from blood, collected at week 0. This TCR came from a human donor with alopecia areata. This CDR3 reads CSVGPKVRMDTEAFF. CDR3 DNA sequence: TGCAGCGTTGGTCCGAAGGTGCGGATGGACACTGAAGCTTTCTTT. The full variable domain, completed using reference TRBV29-1 and TRBJ1-1, is SAVISQKPSRDICQRGTSLTIQCQVDSQVTMMFWYRQQPGQSLTLIATANQGSEATYESGFVIDKFPISRPNLTFSTLTVSNMSPEDSSIYLCSVGPKVRMDTEAFFGQGTRLTVV.